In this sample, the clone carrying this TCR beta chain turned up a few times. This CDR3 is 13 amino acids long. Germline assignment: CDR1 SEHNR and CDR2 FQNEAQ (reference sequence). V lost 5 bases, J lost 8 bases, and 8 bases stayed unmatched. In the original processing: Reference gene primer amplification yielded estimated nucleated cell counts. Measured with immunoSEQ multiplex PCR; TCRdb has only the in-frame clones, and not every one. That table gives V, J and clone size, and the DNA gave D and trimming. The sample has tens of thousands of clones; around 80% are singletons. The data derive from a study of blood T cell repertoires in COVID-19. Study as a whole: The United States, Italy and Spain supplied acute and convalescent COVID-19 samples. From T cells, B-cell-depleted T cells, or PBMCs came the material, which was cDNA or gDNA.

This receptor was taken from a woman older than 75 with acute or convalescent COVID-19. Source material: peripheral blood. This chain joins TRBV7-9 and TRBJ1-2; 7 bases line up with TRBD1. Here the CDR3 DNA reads TGTGCCAGCAGCGGGGACAGCGGTTCGGGCTACACCTTC. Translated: CASSGDSGSGYTF.